A single sample gave rise to the 23 T cell receptor beta chains below, sequenced in a study of molecular identifiers for immune sequencing clone quantification. TCRdb called the PCR reads again in MiXCR, with one record for every CDR3 protein. The sample contains about 39,000 distinct CDR3 sequences, 18% of which appear only once. Sequenced sample: naive CD8+ T cells from blood, with Jurkat cell RNA spiked in. Subset noted: FACS-sorted CD8+CD4-CCR7+CD45RA+ naive T cells. These receptors were taken from a human donor in good health. Some libraries in this study had Jurkat cell RNA spiked in.

Ten or more counts support this clonotype. J is TRBJ1-1 and V is TRBV12-3 or TRBV12-4; D unclear. CDR3 size: 13 residues. V was pared by 5 bases and J by 1 base, with 8 bases between. CDR3 region: CASSLSANTEAFF. CDR3 DNA sequence: TGTGCCAGCAGTCTGTCGGCGAACACTGAAGCTTTCTTT.

V and J are TRBV11-2 and TRBJ1-6; TRBD1 might be the D (5 bases). V gave up 4 bases and J gave up 7 bases, with 14 bases separating them. The V gene's germline CDR1 is SGHAT and CDR2 FQNNGV. The CDR3 has 15 residues. CDR3 sequence reads: CASSSLGDRNSPLHF. The CDR3 coding sequence is TGTGCCAGCAGCTCCCTGGGGGATCGCAATTCACCCCTCCACTTT. Full variable domain (outside the CDR3, taken from reference TRBV11-2 and TRBJ1-6): EAGVAQSPRYKIIEKRQSVAFWCNPISGHATLYWYQQILGQGPKLLIQFQNNGVVDDSQLPKDRFSAERLKGVDSTLKIQPAKLEDSAVYLCASSSLGDRNSPLHFGNGTRLTVT.

This clonotype was seen at least ten times. The chain recombines TRBV6-6 with TRBJ2-1; D is possibly TRBD1 or TRBD2 (5 bases each). The germline V gene has CDR1 MNHNY and CDR2 SVGAGI (reference sequence). V lost 6 bases and J lost 8, with 11 bases in between. The CDR3 length is 12 residues. CDR3 sequence: CASRPGRHEQFF. The CDR3 nucleotides are TGTGCCAGCAGGCCGGGACGTCATGAGCAGTTCTTC.

This clonotype was seen ten or more times. The chain has TRBV4-3 and TRBJ2-7; 7 bases are shared with TRBD1. The V and J ends lost 0 bases and 4 bases, in that order; junction bases with no gene match: 6. This CDR3 has 15 amino acids. CDR1 is LGHNA, CDR2 YSLEER, per germline. The CDR3 DNA reads TGCGCCAGCAGCCAAGATAAAGAGACAGGGTACGAGCAGTACTTC. Translating gives CASSQDKETGYEQYF.

This chain links TRBV20-1 with TRBJ2-1, with 7 bases lining up with TRBD1. Germline CDR1 reads DFQATT; CDR2 reads SNEGSKA (reference sequence). This CDR3 comprises 11 residues. In DNA, the CDR3 is TGCGGCGTAGAGGGGGCGGATGAGCAGTTCTTC. Protein product: CGVEGADEQFF.

This clonotype was found many times. Here the CDR3 reads CASSLVGGIGIQYF. The CDR3 coding sequence is TGTGCCAGCAGCTTGGTCGGGGGAATCGGCATTCAGTACTTC. This chain connects TRBV5-5 to TRBJ2-4; weak D call: TRBD2 (6 bases). Germline loops: CDR1 SGHKS, CDR2 YYEKEE (reference sequence). Trimming took 0 bases from V and 9 from J, leaving 13 bases between them. This CDR3 region has 14 residues.

This clonotype was found many times. The gene calls are TRBV29-1 and TRBJ2-7, with D tentatively TRBD1 (6 bases). The V end lost 6 bases, the J end lost 0 bases, and 12 bases lay between the germline ends. Germline V gives CDR1 SQVTM, CDR2 ANQGSEA. CDR3 size: 13 residues. The CDR3 loop reads CSVLTGNSYEQYF. The CDR3 bases are TGCAGCGTCCTGACAGGAAACTCCTACGAGCAGTACTTC.

To note about this clonotype: A much larger clone differs from this one at a single base, so this may be a read error. CDR3 loop: CASSVGGATYEQYF. Written as DNA, the CDR3 is TGTGCCAGCAGCGTAGGCGGGGCCACATACGAGCAGTACTTC. This chain joins TRBV9 and TRBJ2-7, with D possibly TRBD2 on 6 matching bases. The V gene's germline CDR1 is SGDLS and CDR2 YYNGEE. With 0 bases removed from V and 4 bases from J, the gap between germline ends came to 11 bases. CDR3 size: 14 residues.

This sequence joins TRBV10-3 and TRBJ2-3; the D gene is possibly TRBD2 (5 bases). Looked up from germline, CDR1 is ENHRY and CDR2 is SYGVKD. This CDR3 contains 15 residues. V lost 2 bases and J lost 0, with 9 bases in between. The CDR3 region is CAISETRPSTDTQYF. CDR3 coding DNA: TGTGCCATCAGTGAGACTAGACCTAGCACAGATACGCAGTATTTT.

This clonotype was detected many times. The rearrangement uses TRBV7-9 and TRBJ2-1, with TRBD2 matching over 8 bases. This CDR3 spans 16 amino acids. CDR1 and CDR2 (germline): SEHNR, FQNEAQ (reference sequence). Trimming at V came to 4 bases and at J to 7 bases, leaving 12 bases not matched to a gene. The CDR3 loop is CASSSGAGEVWNEQFF. The CDR3 DNA sequence: TGTGCCAGCAGCTCCGGAGCGGGAGAAGTTTGGAATGAGCAGTTCTTC.

Concerning this clonotype: Since a much larger clone is just one base distant, this may be a read error. This chain links TRBV13 with TRBJ2-7; 8 bases line up with TRBD1. The CDR3 has 14 residues. Germline V gene data show CDR1 as PRHDT and CDR2 as FYEKMQ (reference sequence). CDR3: CASIAGTGTYGQYF. For the CDR3, the DNA is TGTGCCAGCATCGCGGGGACAGGTACCTACGGGCAGTACTTC. The full variable domain, rest sourced from reference TRBV13 and TRBJ2-7, is AAGVIQSPRHLIKEKRETATLKCYPIPRHDTVYWYQQGPGQDPQFLISFYEKMQSDKGSIPDRFSAQQFSDYHSELNMSSLELGDSALYFCASIAGTGTYGQYFGPGTRLTVT.

This clonotype was recorded at least ten times. The rearrangement joins TRBV29-1 to TRBJ2-7; 7 nucleotides match TRBD1. With V trimmed by 3 bases and J by 7 bases, 6 bases remained unmatched. In germline, CDR1 is SQVTM, CDR2 ANQGSEA. CDR3 length: 12 amino acids. Here the CDR3 reads CSVEAGGSEQYF. The DNA of the CDR3 is TGCAGCGTTGAGGCAGGGGGTTCGGAGCAGTACTTC.

Here the CDR3 DNA reads TGCAGTGCTAGTCTACCTGGGTTTTCTTACGAGCAGTACTTC. It specifies CSASLPGFSYEQYF. The V and J genes are TRBV20-1 and TRBJ2-7, with D unclear. V was trimmed by 3 bases and J by 4 bases, leaving 16 bases between them. CDR1 is DFQATT, CDR2 SNEGSKA, per germline (reference sequence). The CDR3 sequence is 14 residues long.

This clonotype was seen at least ten times. The chain carries TRBV13 and TRBJ2-7, with no clear D. The germline gives CDR1 PRHDT, CDR2 FYEKMQ (reference sequence). The ends were cut back, 5 bases at V and 2 bases at J, with 10 bases in the middle. The CDR3 sequence is 13 residues long. The CDR3 coding sequence is TGTGCCAGCAGCCGAAGGACGGCCTACGAGCAGTACTTC. This gives the protein CASSRRTAYEQYF. The full variable domain, in which reference TRBV13 and TRBJ2-7 provide the parts outside the CDR3, is AAGVIQSPRHLIKEKRETATLKCYPIPRHDTVYWYQQGPGQDPQFLISFYEKMQSDKGSIPDRFSAQQFSDYHSELNMSSLELGDSALYFCASSRRTAYEQYFGPGTRLTVT.

The CDR3 loop reads CASSQDSSGTGFYNEQFF. The CDR3 DNA sequence: TGCGCCAGCAGCCAAGATTCGTCCGGGACAGGGTTCTACAATGAGCAGTTCTTC. V gene TRBV4-1 combines with J gene TRBJ2-1; the match to TRBD1 covers 9 bases. Looked up from germline, CDR1 is MGHRA and CDR2 is YSYEKL. Germline trimming cut 0 bases from V and 3 bases from J; bases unmatched to any gene: 9. This CDR3 has 18 amino acids.

This clonotype was picked up many times. The chain has TRBV27 and TRBJ2-1; no clear D. In germline, CDR1 is MNHEY, CDR2 SMNVEV (reference sequence). V lost 0 bases and J 9 bases, leaving 9 bases between the germline ends. CDR3 length: 13 amino acids. In DNA, the CDR3 is TGTGCCAGCAGTTTATCGAGTTGGGCTGAGCAGTTCTTC. This encodes CASSLSSWAEQFF.

The chain has TRBV9 and TRBJ2-1; 8 bases line up with TRBD1. From germline, CDR1 is SGDLS and CDR2 YYNGEE. CDR3 length: 15 residues. V dropped 0 bases and J dropped 8; count of bases not matched to a gene: 7. For the CDR3, the DNA is TGTGCCAGCAGCGTAGCCAGGACAGGGATTTATGAGCAGTTCTTC. This codes for CASSVARTGIYEQFF.

Ten or more counts support this clonotype. This chain links TRBV28 with TRBJ1-5, with D maybe TRBD1 (5 bases). In germline, CDR1 is MDHEN, CDR2 SYDVKM. V dropped 2 bases and J dropped 0 bases, with 14 bases sitting between them. The CDR3 is 17 amino acids. The DNA for the CDR3 is TGTGCCAGCAGTTTACCTGGAGGGGATTATAGCAATCAGCCCCAGCATTTT. As protein: CASSLPGGDYSNQPQHF.

This clonotype was counted ten times or more. This chain links TRBV27 with TRBJ2-7; D gene ambiguous. Trimming removed 4 bases at V and 3 bases at J, with 4 bases between. Germline-derived CDR1 and CDR2 are MNHEY and SMNVEV (reference sequence). This CDR3 region has 11 residues. The CDR3 DNA reads as TGTGCCAGCAGTTGGGGCTACGAGCAGTACTTC. This sequence encodes CASSWGYEQYF.

This clonotype was counted between two and nine times. The rearrangement links TRBV9 to TRBJ2-1, with 12 bases identical to TRBD2. V dropped 4 bases and J dropped 6; count of bases not matched to a gene: 8. This CDR3 is built from 16 residues. The germline CDR1 and CDR2 sequences are SGDLS and YYNGEE. The CDR3 sequence: CASSFRLAGATNEQFF. CDR3 in DNA: TGTGCCAGCAGCTTCAGACTAGCGGGAGCGACCAATGAGCAGTTCTTC.

As regards this clonotype: One base away lies a much larger clone, so this may be a sequencing read error. The V gene is TRBV4-3, the J gene TRBJ2-1; 10 bases align to TRBD2. The CDR3 contains 17 residues. Germline V gene lookup returns CDR1 LGHNA and CDR2 YSLEER. In nucleotides, the CDR3 is TGCGCCGGCAGCCCACGGGCTAGCGGGAGCTCCTACAATGAGCAGTTCTTC. It yields the protein CAGSPRASGSSYNEQFF.

This clonotype was observed many times. The chain is built from TRBV7-2 and TRBJ2-2; D gene ambiguous. Trimming pared 8 bases from V and 0 bases from J, leaving 13 bases between. CDR1 is SGHTA and CDR2 is FQGNSA in the germline V gene. CDR3 length: 15 residues. CDR3 amino acids: CASEDRFPNTGELFF. The CDR3 DNA sequence: TGTGCCAGCGAGGACCGGTTCCCGAACACCGGGGAGCTGTTTTTT.

A note on this clonotype: This may arise from a read error, as a much more abundant clone is one base away. The chain carries TRBV7-2 and TRBJ2-5; D is possibly TRBD2 (6 bases). The germline gives CDR1 SGHTA, CDR2 FQGNSA. This CDR3 is 16 amino acids long. CDR3 in amino acids: CASSFESGWSQEAQYF. The CDR3 DNA reads TGTGCCAGCAGCTTCGAAAGCGGGTGGAGTCAAGAGGCCCAGTACTTC.